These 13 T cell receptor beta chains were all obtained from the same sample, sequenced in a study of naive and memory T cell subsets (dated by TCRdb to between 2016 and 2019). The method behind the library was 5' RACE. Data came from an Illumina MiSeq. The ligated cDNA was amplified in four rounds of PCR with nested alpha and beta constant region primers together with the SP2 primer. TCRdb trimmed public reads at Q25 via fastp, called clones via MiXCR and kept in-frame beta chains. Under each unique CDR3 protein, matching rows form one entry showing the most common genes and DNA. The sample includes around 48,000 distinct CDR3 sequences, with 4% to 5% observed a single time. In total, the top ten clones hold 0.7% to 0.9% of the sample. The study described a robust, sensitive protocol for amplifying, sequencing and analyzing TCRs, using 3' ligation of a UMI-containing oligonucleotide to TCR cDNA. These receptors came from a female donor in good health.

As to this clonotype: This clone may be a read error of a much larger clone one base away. The CDR3 sequence: CASSETSDRTGGDTF. The CDR3 DNA reads TGTGCCAGCAGTGAAACATCGGACAGAACAGGAGGCGACACCTTC. The chain couples TRBV2 to TRBJ1-2, with D possibly matching TRBD1 (6 bases). The CDR3 runs to 15 residues. V was shortened by 2 bases and J by 12 bases, with 22 bases between the two germline ends. CDR1 and CDR2 (germline): SNHLY, FYNNEI.

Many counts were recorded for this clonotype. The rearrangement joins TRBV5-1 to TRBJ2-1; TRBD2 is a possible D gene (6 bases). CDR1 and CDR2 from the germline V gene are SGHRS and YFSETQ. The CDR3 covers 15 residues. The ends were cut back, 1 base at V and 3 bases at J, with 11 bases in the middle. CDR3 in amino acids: CASSLFGLNYNEQFF. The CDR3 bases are TGCGCCAGCAGCTTGTTCGGACTAAACTACAATGAGCAGTTCTTC. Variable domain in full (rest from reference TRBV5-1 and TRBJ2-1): KAGVTQTPRYLIKTRGQQVTLSCSPISGHRSVSWYQQTPGQGLQFLFEYFSETQRNKGNFPGRFSGRQFSNSRSEMNVSTLELGDSALYLCASSLFGLNYNEQFFGPGTRLTVL.

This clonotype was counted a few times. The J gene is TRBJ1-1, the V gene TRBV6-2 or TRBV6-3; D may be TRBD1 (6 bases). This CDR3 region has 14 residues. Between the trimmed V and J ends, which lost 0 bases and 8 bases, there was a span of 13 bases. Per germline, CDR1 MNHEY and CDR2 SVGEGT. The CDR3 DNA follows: TGTGCCAGCAGTTACTCCCAGGGGAACAAAGAAGCTTTCTTT. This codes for CASSYSQGNKEAFF.

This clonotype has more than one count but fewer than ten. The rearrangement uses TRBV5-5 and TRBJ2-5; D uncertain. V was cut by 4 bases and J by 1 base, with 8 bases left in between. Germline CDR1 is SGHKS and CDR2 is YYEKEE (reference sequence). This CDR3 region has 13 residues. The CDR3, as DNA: TGTGCCAGCAGCACACCTTTCCAAGAGACCCAGTACTTC. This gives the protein CASSTPFQETQYF.

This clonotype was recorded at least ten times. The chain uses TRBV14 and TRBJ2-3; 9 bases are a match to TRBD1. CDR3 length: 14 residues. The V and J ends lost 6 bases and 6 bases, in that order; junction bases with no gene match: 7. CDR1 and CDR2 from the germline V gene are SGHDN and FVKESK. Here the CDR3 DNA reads TGTGCCAGCAGTCACTGGACAGGGGCTGATACGCAGTATTTT. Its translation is CASSHWTGADTQYF.

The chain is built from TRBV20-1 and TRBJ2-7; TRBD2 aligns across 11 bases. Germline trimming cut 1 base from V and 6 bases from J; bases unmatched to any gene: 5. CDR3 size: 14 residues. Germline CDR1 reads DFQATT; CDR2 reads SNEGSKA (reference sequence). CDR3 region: CSARGLAGFREQYF. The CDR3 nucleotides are TGCAGTGCTAGAGGACTAGCGGGATTCCGCGAGCAGTACTTC.

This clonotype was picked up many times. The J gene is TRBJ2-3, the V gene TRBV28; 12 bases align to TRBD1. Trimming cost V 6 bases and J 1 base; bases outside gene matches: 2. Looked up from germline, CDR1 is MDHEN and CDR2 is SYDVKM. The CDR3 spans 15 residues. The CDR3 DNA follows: TGTGCCAGCAGGGGACAGGGGGCGCGCACAGATACGCAGTATTTT. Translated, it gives CASRGQGARTDTQYF.

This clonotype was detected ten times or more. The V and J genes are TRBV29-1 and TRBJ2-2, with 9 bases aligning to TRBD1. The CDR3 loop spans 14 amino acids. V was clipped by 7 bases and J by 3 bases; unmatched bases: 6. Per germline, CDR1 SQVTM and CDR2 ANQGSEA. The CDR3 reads CSGGRDRDTGELFF. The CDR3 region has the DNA TGCAGCGGGGGCCGGGACAGGGACACCGGGGAGCTGTTTTTT.

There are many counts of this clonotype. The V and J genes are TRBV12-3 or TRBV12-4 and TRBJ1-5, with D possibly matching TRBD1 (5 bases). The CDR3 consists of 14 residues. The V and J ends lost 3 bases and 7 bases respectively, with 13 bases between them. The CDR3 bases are TGTGCCAGCAGTTTGAAGGGGAAAGGCCAGCCCCAGCATTTT. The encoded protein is CASSLKGKGQPQHF.

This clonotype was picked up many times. The CDR3, as DNA: TGCAGCGTCGCTCCGGGACAGGGGGCGGAAAAACTGTTTTTT. Translation gives CSVAPGQGAEKLFF. J is TRBJ1-4 and V is TRBV29-1; 12 positions match TRBD1. Trimming took 6 bases from V and 8 from J; bases not matched to a gene: 7. The CDR3 sequence is 14 residues long. The germline CDR1 and CDR2 sequences are SQVTM and ANQGSEA.

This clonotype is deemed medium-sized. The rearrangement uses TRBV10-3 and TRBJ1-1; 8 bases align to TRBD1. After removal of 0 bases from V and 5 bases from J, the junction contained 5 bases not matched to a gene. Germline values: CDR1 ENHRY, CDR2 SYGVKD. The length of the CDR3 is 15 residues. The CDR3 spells CAISESQGARTEAFF. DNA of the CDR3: TGTGCCATCAGTGAGTCCCAGGGGGCGAGGACTGAAGCTTTCTTT.

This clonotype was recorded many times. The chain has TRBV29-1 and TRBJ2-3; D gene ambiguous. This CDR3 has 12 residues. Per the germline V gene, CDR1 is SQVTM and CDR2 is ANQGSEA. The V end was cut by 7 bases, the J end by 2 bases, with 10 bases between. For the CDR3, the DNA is TGCAGCGCCCACGTCCTCACAGATACGCAGTATTTT. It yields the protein CSAHVLTDTQYF.

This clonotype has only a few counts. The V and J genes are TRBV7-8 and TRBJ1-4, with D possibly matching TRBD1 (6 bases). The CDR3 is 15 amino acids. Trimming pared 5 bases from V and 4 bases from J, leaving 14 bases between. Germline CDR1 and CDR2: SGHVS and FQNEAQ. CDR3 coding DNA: TGTGCCAGCAGCCCCAGGGGACGGCTTAATGAAAAACTGTTTTTT. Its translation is CASSPRGRLNEKLFF.